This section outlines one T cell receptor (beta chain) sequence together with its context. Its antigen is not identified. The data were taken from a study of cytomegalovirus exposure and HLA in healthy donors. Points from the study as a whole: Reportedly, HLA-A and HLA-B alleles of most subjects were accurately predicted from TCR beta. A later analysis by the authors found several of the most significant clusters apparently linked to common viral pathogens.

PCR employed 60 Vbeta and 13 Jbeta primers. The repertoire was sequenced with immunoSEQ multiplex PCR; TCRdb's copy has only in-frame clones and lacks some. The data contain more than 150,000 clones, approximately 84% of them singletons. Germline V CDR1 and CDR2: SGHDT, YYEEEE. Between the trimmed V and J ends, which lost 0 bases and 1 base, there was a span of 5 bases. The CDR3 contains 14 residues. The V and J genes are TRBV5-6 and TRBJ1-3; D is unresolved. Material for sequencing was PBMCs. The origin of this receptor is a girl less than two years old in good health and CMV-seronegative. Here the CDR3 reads CASSLAGSGNTIYF. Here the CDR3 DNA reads TGTGCCAGCAGCTTGGCGGGGTCTGGAAACACCATATATTTT.